The 17 T cell receptor beta chains given below trace back to one sample, sequenced in a study of blood T cell repertoires in COVID-19. Only in-frame clones appear in the TCRdb table, and some are missing; sequencing was by immunoSEQ multiplex PCR. The table records under 200,000 clones, approximately 81% of them present only once. The sample consisted of peripheral blood. The receptor source for this set is a woman in her fifties or sixties with COVID-19, enrolled during active disease.

This rearrangement joins TRBV7-2 to TRBJ2-3; tentatively, D is TRBD1 (6 bases). V dropped 5 bases and J dropped 2 bases, with 17 bases sitting between them. CDR1 is SGHTA and CDR2 is FQGNSA in the germline V gene. CDR3 length: 16 residues. The CDR3 DNA is TGTGCCAGCAGCCTAAACTGGGGGCTGGTCACAGATACGCAGTATTTT. Protein product: CASSLNWGLVTDTQYF.

The V call is TRBV6-5, the J call TRBJ1-5; D remains ambiguous. CDR3 size: 14 residues. From germline, CDR1 is MNHEY and CDR2 SVGAGI. Trimming left V 2 bases short and J 3 bases short, with 8 bases between. The CDR3 DNA is TGTGCCAGCAGTTACGGCGAGGACAATCAGCCCCAGCATTTT. It translates to CASSYGEDNQPQHF.

The chain couples TRBV28 to TRBJ1-2, with D uncertain. The CDR3 runs 12 residues. Trimming pared 6 bases from V and 5 bases from J, leaving 10 bases between. Germline V lookup: CDR1 MDHEN, CDR2 SYDVKM. In nucleotides, the CDR3 is TGTGCCAGCAGCCAAGAGAGATATGGCTACACCTTC. This codes for CASSQERYGYTF.

V is TRBV30 and J is TRBJ1-1; TRBD1 aligns across 7 bases. There are 14 residues in the CDR3. The germline V gene encodes CDR1 GTSNPN and CDR2 SVGIG (reference sequence). The V gene end was trimmed by 0 bases and the J gene end by 5 bases; junction bases not matched to a gene: 6. The CDR3 spells CAWSVLTGETEAFF. Written as DNA, the CDR3 is TGTGCCTGGAGTGTACTAACAGGGGAGACTGAAGCTTTCTTT.

The V and J genes are TRBV28 and TRBJ1-5, with D possibly being TRBD1 (5 bases). CDR1 is MDHEN, CDR2 SYDVKM, per germline. CDR3 length: 15 residues. Trimming took off 4 bases at V and 2 bases at J, with 12 bases between the two ends. CDR3 sequence (DNA): TGTGCCAGCAGTTCCAAGGGGATCGGCAATCAGCCCCAGCATTTT. As protein: CASSSKGIGNQPQHF.

V and J are TRBV27 and TRBJ1-2, with D tentatively TRBD1 (5 bases). CDR1 and CDR2 (germline): MNHEY, SMNVEV (reference sequence). The CDR3 is 14 amino acids. With 2 bases removed from V and 8 bases from J, the gap between germline ends came to 15 bases. CDR3 coding DNA: TGTGCCAGCAGTTTAAAGTTCAGGGATGGAGGCTACACCTTC. It codes for CASSLKFRDGGYTF.

The gene calls are TRBV21-1 and TRBJ2-5; TRBD1, the table's D call, was not compared with the DNA. TRBV21-1 is a listed pseudogene. The CDR3 spans 15 residues. CDR3 bases: TGTGCCAGCGGCTACCTTTCACAGGTCCAAGAGACCCAGTACTTC. Protein: CASGYLSQVQETQYF.

In DNA, the CDR3 is TGTGCCAGCAACCCCGGAGAGGCTGGGGCCAACGTCCTGACTTTC. Translated: CASNPGEAGANVLTF. The chain employs TRBV6-2 or TRBV6-3 and TRBJ2-6; no clear D. The V gene's germline CDR1 is MNHEY and CDR2 SVGEGT. The V and J ends lost 7 bases and 2 bases respectively, with 12 bases between them. This CDR3 comprises 15 residues.

This sequence joins TRBV27 and TRBJ1-1, with a weak D call TRBD1 (6 bases). The CDR3 is made up of 14 amino acids. Germline V gives CDR1 MNHEY, CDR2 SMNVEV (reference sequence). V was clipped by 2 bases and J by 0 bases, with 7 bases between them. The CDR3 DNA is TGTGCCAGCAGTTTAAACAGGGTGAACACTGAAGCTTTCTTT. This sequence encodes CASSLNRVNTEAFF.

V usage is TRBV27 and J usage is TRBJ2-7, with D perhaps matching TRBD2 (6 bases). Germline V lookup: CDR1 MNHEY, CDR2 SMNVEV (reference sequence). The CDR3 is 12 residues long. Trimming removed 7 bases at V and 4 bases at J, with 11 bases between. The CDR3 here is CASMEGIYEQYF. The CDR3 DNA follows: TGTGCCAGCATGGAGGGGATATACGAGCAGTACTTC.

The chain uses TRBV19 and TRBJ1-5; unclear D gene. Trimming shortened V by 9 bases and J by 1 base, and 16 bases separated the two germline ends. This CDR3 has 15 residues. Germline lookup yields CDR1 LNHDA and CDR2 SQIVND (reference sequence). Here the CDR3 reads CASLDGGASNQPQHF. In nucleotides, the CDR3 is TGTGCCAGCCTCGACGGCGGCGCGAGCAATCAGCCCCAGCATTTT.

The chain has TRBV28 and TRBJ1-3; tentatively, D is TRBD1 (6 bases). The CDR3 length is 14 residues. V was shortened by 8 bases and J by 5 bases, with 16 bases between the two germline ends. CDR1 and CDR2 from the germline V gene are MDHEN and SYDVKM. The CDR3 loop is CASGGAGARNTIYF. CDR3 in DNA: TGTGCCAGCGGTGGGGCAGGGGCTAGAAACACCATATATTTT.

This chain links TRBV19 with TRBJ1-4, with 7 nucleotides matching TRBD1. Germline CDR1 reads LNHDA; CDR2 reads SQIVND (reference sequence). After removal of 4 bases from V and 8 bases from J, the junction contained 10 bases not matched to a gene. The CDR3 sequence is 15 residues long. CDR3 nucleotide sequence: TGTGCCAGTAGTAACGAACAGGGGAGAAGGGAAAAACTGTTTTTT. It encodes CASSNEQGRREKLFF.

The CDR3 DNA follows: TGTGCCAGCAGCTTGGGACTAGCGGGGGGTAGGGAGACCCAGTACTTC. Encoded protein: CASSLGLAGGRETQYF. The chain joins TRBV7-9 to TRBJ2-5, with 15 nucleotides matching TRBD2. The CDR3 has 16 amino acids. CDR1 is SEHNR and CDR2 is FQNEAQ in the germline V gene (reference sequence). Trimming removed 3 bases from V and 5 bases from J; junction bases left unmatched: 4. Using reference TRBV7-9 and TRBJ2-5 for the parts outside the CDR3, the full variable domain is DTGVSQNPRHKITKRGQNVTFRCDPISEHNRLYWYRQTLGQGPEFLTYFQNEAQLEKSRLLSDRFSAERPKGSFSTLEIQRTEQGDSAMYLCASSLGLAGGRETQYFGPGTRLLVL.

The CDR3 DNA reads as TGTGCCAGCAGCTTAGCGCAGGGAAGACTCACAGATACGCAGTATTTT. Translated, it gives CASSLAQGRLTDTQYF. The chain uses TRBV7-9 and TRBJ2-3; perhaps TRBD1 as D (5 bases). V was shortened by 0 bases and J by 2 bases, with 12 bases between the two germline ends. Germline V gene data show CDR1 as SEHNR and CDR2 as FQNEAQ (reference sequence). CDR3 length equals 16 residues.

V and J are TRBV7-6 and TRBJ2-7, with D possibly TRBD2 on 5 matching bases. Trimming left V 4 bases short and J 3 bases short, with 13 bases between. The CDR3 spans 14 residues. Per the germline V gene, CDR1 is SGHVS and CDR2 is FNYEAQ. CDR3 sequence reads: CASSSYRDGYEQYF. The CDR3 nucleotides are TGTGCCAGCAGCTCCTACCGGGATGGCTACGAGCAGTACTTC.

The V and J genes are TRBV6-5 and TRBJ2-5; no clear D. Germline CDR1 and CDR2: MNHEY and SVGAGI. The V and J ends lost 7 bases and 2 bases respectively, with 11 bases between them. The CDR3 has 13 residues. The CDR3 DNA follows: TGTGCCAGCATGCCCTATTTGCAAGAGACCCAGTACTTC. Translated: CASMPYLQETQYF.